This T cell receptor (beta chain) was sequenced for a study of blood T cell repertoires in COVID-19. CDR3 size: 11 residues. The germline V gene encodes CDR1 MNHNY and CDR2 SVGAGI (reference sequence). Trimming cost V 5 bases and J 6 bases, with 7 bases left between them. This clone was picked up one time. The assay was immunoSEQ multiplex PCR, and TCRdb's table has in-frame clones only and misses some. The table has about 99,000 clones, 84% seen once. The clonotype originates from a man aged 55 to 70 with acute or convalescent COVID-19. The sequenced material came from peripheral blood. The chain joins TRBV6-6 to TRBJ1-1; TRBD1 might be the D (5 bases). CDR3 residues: CASSPGAEAFF. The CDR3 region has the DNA TGTGCCAGCAGTCCGGGGGCTGAAGCTTTCTTT.